This T cell receptor beta chain was profiled in a study of post-analysis software for immune sequencing data. Study-level background: There were relapsing-remitting, secondary progressive and progressive-relapsing multiple sclerosis among the disease courses included. The study, taken as a whole, reports: Higher frequency in patients than in controls was seen for a handful of TRBV segments, with TRBV5-6, TRBV5-1 and TRBV20-1 among them. Significantly lower normalized Chao1 diversity was found in patients with multiple sclerosis relative to controls.

CDR1 and CDR2 (germline): SGHRS, YFSETQ. CDR3 length equals 13 residues. Unique molecular identifiers were present in the TCR beta cDNA libraries. Starting from approximately 1 to 10 million T cells, the study yielded 460,000 or so cDNA molecules. TCRdb reprocessed the PCR reads with MiXCR, giving one entry per CDR3 protein. The sample shows about 400,000 distinct CDR3 sequences, roughly 30% of them seen only once. Details on this clonotype: What it binds is unknown. A junction end diverges from the germline sequence, so it may reflect a read error.

Sequenced material: blood. This chain uses TRBV5-1 with TRBJ1-6; maybe TRBD1 (6 bases). The TCR originated in a girl aged 10 to 17 with multiple sclerosis. Here the CDR3 DNA reads TGCGCCAGCAGCGAGGGGGACACTTCAGCCCTCCACTTT. This sequence encodes CASSEGDTSALHF.